The 25 T cell receptor beta chains below were found in one sample sequenced in a study of neurological immune-mediated disorders. TCRdb re-derived calls from the 5' RACE reads in MiXCR, one entry per CDR3 protein. The sample yields 70,000 or so distinct CDR3 sequences, roughly 5.5% seen once. Sequencing used PBMCs. The receptors derive from a woman aged 25 to 39 with multiple sclerosis.

This clonotype was seen a few times. This may be a read error, as it is one base from a much larger clone. CDR3: CASSKADSDRLF. Written as DNA, the CDR3 is TGTGCCAGCAGCAAAGCTGACTCGGATAGGCTCTTC. The chain uses TRBV3-1 and TRBJ2-1, with D unresolved. Germline V gives CDR1 LGHDT, CDR2 YNNKEL (reference sequence). The CDR3 runs to 12 residues.

This clonotype showed up many times. The J gene is TRBJ2-5, the V gene TRBV7-9; no clear D. From germline, CDR1 is SEHNR and CDR2 FQNEAQ (reference sequence). V was pared by 1 base and J by 4 bases, with 10 bases between. The CDR3 spans 14 residues. The DNA of the CDR3 is TGTGCCAGCAGCTTAGTTTTGACCCCAGAGACCCAGTACTTC. Translation gives CASSLVLTPETQYF.

Of note for this clonotype: One base away lies a much larger clone, so this may be a sequencing read error. The chain has TRBV20-1 and TRBJ1-5; 8 bases line up with TRBD1. V dropped 5 bases and J dropped 11; count of bases not matched to a gene: 11. This CDR3 has 13 amino acids. Per the germline V gene, CDR1 is DFQATT and CDR2 is SNEGSKA (reference sequence). CDR3 amino acids: CSAPQGARQSQHF. CDR3 bases: TGCAGTGCTCCTCAGGGGGCAAGGCAGTCCCAGCATTTT.

This clonotype has a count of ten or more. The rearrangement links TRBV29-1 to TRBJ2-7; 8 nucleotides line up with TRBD1. Germline lookup yields CDR1 SQVTM and CDR2 ANQGSEA. Losses at the gene ends were 7 bases for V and 1 base for J; bases not matched to a gene: 9. The CDR3 is 14 residues long. CDR3 DNA sequence: TGCAGCGCCACTGACAGGGGACTTTCCTACGAGCAGTACTTC. Protein product: CSATDRGLSYEQYF.

This clonotype was recorded at least ten times. This sequence joins TRBV12-3 or TRBV12-4 and TRBJ2-5, with 7 bases fitting TRBD1. The CDR3 sequence is 15 residues long. The J segment lost 4 bases and the V segment lost 5 bases, leaving 10 bases of the junction unmatched. The CDR3 nucleotides are TGTGCCAGCAGTGGGGACAGTTCGGGTGCAGAGACCCAGTACTTC. Residues: CASSGDSSGAETQYF.

This clonotype was counted at least ten times. The chain has TRBV5-1 and TRBJ1-1; D might be TRBD1 (5 bases). This CDR3 has 13 amino acids. Trimming pared 0 bases from V and 7 bases from J, leaving 10 bases between. The V gene's germline CDR1 is SGHRS and CDR2 YFSETQ. In DNA form, the CDR3 reads TGCGCCAGCAGCTTGGGGCGGGGCGTTGAAGCTTTCTTT. Residues: CASSLGRGVEAFF.

This clonotype was observed many times. The junction departs from germline at one end; a sequencing error may be responsible. V usage is TRBV15 and J usage is TRBJ1-1; 7 bases fit TRBD1. Germline V gives CDR1 LNHNV, CDR2 YYDKDF (reference sequence). CDR3 length: 15 amino acids. The CDR3 is CATSGDRALFGPAFF. Here the CDR3 DNA reads TGTGCCACCAGCGGAGACAGGGCGCTTTTTGGACCAGCTTTCTTT.

The table lists this clonotype with many counts. V usage is TRBV15 and J usage is TRBJ2-5, with D possibly called TRBD1 or TRBD2 (5 bases each). The V gene's germline CDR1 is LNHNV and CDR2 YYDKDF (reference sequence). The CDR3 has 15 residues. V gave up 0 bases and J gave up 1 base, with 9 bases separating them. The CDR3 DNA is TGTGCCACCAGCAGAGATCCGGGGCCCCAAGAGACCCAGTACTTC. Protein product: CATSRDPGPQETQYF.

This clonotype showed up many times. A read error may account for a junction end that differs from germline. The chain carries TRBV28 and TRBJ1-6; a weak D match, TRBD1 (5 bases). Germline values: CDR1 MDHEN, CDR2 SYDVKM. This CDR3 contains 14 residues. Here the CDR3 DNA reads TGTGCCAGCAGGACGACAGCCTATAATTCACCCCTCAACTTT. It encodes CASRTTAYNSPLNF.

This clonotype was counted ten times or more. V usage is TRBV15 and J usage is TRBJ2-7, with 7 bases identical to TRBD1. In germline, CDR1 is LNHNV, CDR2 YYDKDF (reference sequence). The CDR3 loop spans 13 amino acids. Unmatched junction bases numbered 3, after V lost 1 base and J lost 6 bases. The CDR3 region is CATSRANRGEQYF. The CDR3 DNA sequence: TGTGCCACCAGCAGAGCTAACAGGGGCGAGCAGTACTTC. Looking up the rest from reference TRBV15 and TRBJ2-7 gives the full variable domain: DAMVIQNPRYQVTQFGKPVTLSCSQTLNHNVMYWYQQKSSQAPKLLFHYYDKDFNNEADTPDNFQSRRPNTSFCFLDIRSPGLGDTAMYLCATSRANRGEQYFGPGTRLTVT.

This clonotype was detected many times. The V gene is TRBV4-1, the J gene TRBJ1-2, with D possibly being TRBD1 (6 bases). The CDR3 extends over 16 amino acids. The germline CDR1 and CDR2 sequences are MGHRA and YSYEKL. Trimming removed 0 bases from V and 4 bases from J, with 15 bases in between. CDR3 in DNA: TGCGCCAGCAGCCAAGATAGGGCGACAGGAAGCTATGGCTACACCTTC. Amino acid sequence: CASSQDRATGSYGYTF.

The table lists this clonotype with many counts. One end of the junction varies from germline; a read error may be responsible. CDR3 sequence reads: CVAGAMNTEAFF. The CDR3 DNA is TGCGTCGCGGGGGCTATGAACACTGAAGCTTTCTTT. The V and J genes are TRBV7-9 and TRBJ1-1, with D possibly TRBD1 on 6 matching bases. CDR1 SEHNR and CDR2 FQNEAQ come from the germline V gene (reference sequence). This CDR3 has 12 amino acids.

Many counts were recorded for this clonotype. The chain employs TRBV5-1 and TRBJ1-4; 11 positions agree with TRBD1. The germline V gene encodes CDR1 SGHRS and CDR2 YFSETQ. After removal of 1 base from V and 4 bases from J, the junction contained 3 bases not matched to a gene. There are 16 residues in the CDR3. CDR3 nucleotides: TGCGCCAGCAGCTTGTTTGGGACAGGGGGTAATGAAAAACTGTTTTTT. Its translation is CASSLFGTGGNEKLFF.

V usage is TRBV20-1 and J usage is TRBJ1-2, with 9 bases lining up with TRBD1. The V gene end was trimmed by 8 bases and the J gene end by 4 bases; junction bases not matched to a gene: 11. CDR1 DFQATT and CDR2 SNEGSKA come from the germline V gene (reference sequence). The CDR3 sequence is 14 residues long. CDR3 DNA: TGCAGTTTCCAGGACAGGGGCGGTGGCTATGGCTACACCTTC. It specifies CSFQDRGGGYGYTF.

This clonotype occurred many times. V is TRBV6-5 and J is TRBJ2-1, with D perhaps TRBD1 or TRBD2 (5 bases each). CDR3 size: 14 residues. Germline loops: CDR1 MNHEY, CDR2 SVGAGI. Deletions cut 4 bases from V and 0 bases from J, with 7 bases between. The DNA for the CDR3 is TGTGCCAGCAGTTCAGGGAGCTCCTACAATGAGCAGTTCTTC. Its translation is CASSSGSSYNEQFF.

This clonotype was detected many times. The J gene is TRBJ2-3, the V gene TRBV29-1; TRBD2 matches at 8 bases. Unmatched junction bases numbered 8, after V lost 1 base and J lost 2 bases. This CDR3 is built from 16 residues. The germline gives CDR1 SQVTM, CDR2 ANQGSEA. The CDR3 nucleotides are TGCAGCGTTGAAGGAAGCGGGGGAGCCCTCACAGATACGCAGTATTTT. Translated: CSVEGSGGALTDTQYF.

This clonotype was recorded a few times. This chain joins TRBV12-3 or TRBV12-4 and TRBJ2-5; D not certain. V was pared by 6 bases and J by 2 bases, with 10 bases between. There are 13 residues in the CDR3. As DNA, the CDR3 is TGTGCCAGCAGCTCCGTACTACAAGAGACCCAGTACTTC. Residues: CASSSVLQETQYF.

Ten or more counts support this clonotype. The chain has TRBV27 and TRBJ1-1, with a tentative D call TRBD1 (6 bases). The V and J ends lost 7 bases and 5 bases respectively, with 14 bases between them. Germline V gives CDR1 MNHEY, CDR2 SMNVEV (reference sequence). There are 13 residues in the CDR3. Written as DNA, the CDR3 is TGTGCCAGCATCGGGACATGGGTTACTGAAGCTTTCTTT. Its protein is CASIGTWVTEAFF.

This clonotype was counted at least ten times. As DNA, the CDR3 is TGCGCCAGCAGCCATGGCCGGACGGGGAATAATTCACCCCTCCACTTT. Its protein product is CASSHGRTGNNSPLHF. The chain couples TRBV5-1 to TRBJ1-6; D gene uncertain. CDR3 length: 16 amino acids. From germline, CDR1 is SGHRS and CDR2 YFSETQ. V was cut by 4 bases and J by 5 bases, with 16 bases left in between.

This clonotype has ten or more counts. The rearrangement uses TRBV12-3 or TRBV12-4 and TRBJ2-1; the D gene is possibly TRBD2 (5 bases). V shed 0 bases and J shed 2 bases, with 11 bases lying between them. CDR3 size: 16 residues. Here the CDR3 DNA reads TGTGCCAGCAGTTTAGCGACGGGGATGGCCTACAATGAGCAGTTCTTC. This encodes CASSLATGMAYNEQFF.

Notes on this clonotype: This sequence may be a read error, since a much larger clone differs from it by one base. The chain links TRBV10-2 to TRBJ1-1; no clear D. This CDR3 contains 13 residues. The germline CDR1 and CDR2 sequences are WSHSY and SAAADI. Trimming took 3 bases from V and 5 from J, leaving 10 bases between them. The CDR3 sequence: CASSEESDTEAFF. For the CDR3, the DNA is TGCGCCAGCAGTGAAGAAAGTGATACTGAAGCTTTCTTT.

The chain carries TRBV5-1 and TRBJ2-3; D gene ambiguous. The V end was cut by 9 bases, the J end by 1 base, with 15 bases between. Germline CDR1 is SGHRS and CDR2 is YFSETQ. The CDR3 sequence is 14 residues long. CDR3 sequence (DNA): TGCGCCACCGCCAGTAGGGATGGCACAGATACGCAGTATTTT. The encoded protein is CATASRDGTDTQYF.

The V gene is TRBV12-3 or TRBV12-4, the J gene TRBJ2-3; 7 bases fit TRBD1. The J segment lost 0 bases and the V segment lost 6 bases, leaving 9 bases of the junction unmatched. The CDR3 is made up of 16 amino acids. The DNA for the CDR3 is TGTGCCAGCAGCCCACAGGGGAGACCGAGCACAGATACGCAGTATTTT. Translating it yields CASSPQGRPSTDTQYF.

This clonotype has a count of ten or more. This chain links TRBV5-1 with TRBJ2-5, with 8 bases identical to TRBD1. V shed 2 bases and J 5 bases; nucleotides not matched to a gene: 8. In germline, CDR1 is SGHRS, CDR2 YFSETQ. CDR3 length equals 15 residues. The CDR3 coding sequence is TGCGCCAGCAGCTTAGCAGGACAGGGTGAGGAGACCCAGTACTTC. It codes for CASSLAGQGEETQYF.

This clonotype was seen at least ten times. The genes are TRBV15 and TRBJ1-4, with 12 bases that match TRBD1. This CDR3 has 14 amino acids. Losses at the gene ends were 8 bases for V and 3 bases for J; bases not matched to a gene: 1. Germline-derived CDR1 and CDR2 are LNHNV and YYDKDF (reference sequence). CDR3 protein: CATGTGGSNEKLFF. For the CDR3, the DNA is TGTGCCACCGGGACAGGGGGCTCTAATGAAAAACTGTTTTTT.